This T cell receptor (beta chain) was identified in a study of blood T cell repertoires in COVID-19 (dated by TCRdb to the early 2020s). For the wider study: Samples from collaborators originated in the United States, Italy and Spain and spanned both the acute and convalescent phases of COVID-19. The prospective study material was composed of cDNA or gDNA derived from T cells, B-cell-depleted T cells, or PBMCs. The dataset comprised deeply sampled blood TCRbeta repertoires from subjects exposed to, actively infected with, or recovered from COVID-19. A freely available public database, intended as a resource for researchers studying the immune response to SARS-CoV-2, is where the repertoires were released. The samples were drawn from the first 160 participants of the ongoing ImmuneRACE study and from 1,254 subjects provided by 6 global collaborators. The sample metadata nearly always contained a de-identified subject ID, COVID-19 status, age in years and sex. HLA class I and class II types, where available, came from metadata supplied by the sample provider rather than from assay-based typing. The research as a whole found: How much clinical and demographic metadata was included differed by source and by participant, and the metadata was provided uncurated.

The immunoSEQ Assay, a bias-controlled multiplex PCR, was used to amplify TCRbeta CDR3 regions from genomic DNA. In the original analysis: Within the assay, amplification of reference gene primers was used to estimate how many nucleated cells each sample contained. To quantify the absolute abundance of each unique TCRbeta CDR3 rearrangement, sequence reads were collapsed and filtered. For each sample, productive Simpson clonality was calculated as the square root of Simpson's diversity index over productive rearrangements. As stored in TCRdb, this immuneACCESS dataset retains in-frame rearrangements with V and J assigned. A fraction of the clones does not appear; measured against another copy, unresolved V genes explain less than half of the discrepancy, and the remainder lacks a known reason. V and J calls and clone size are copied from that table; D and trimming were computed from the DNA. In all, the sample holds 98,000 or so clones, and around 90% of those were seen once. 5.5% to 7% of the sample belongs to the ten largest clones.

Sequences MNHEY (CDR1) and SVGEGT (CDR2) are obtained from the germline V gene. Trimming takes 4 bases from V and 5 bases from J, and the germline ends sit 6 bases apart. From the cysteine through the phenylalanine, the CDR3 covers 11 amino acids. Solely the CDR3 DNA is kept, with 33 bases framed from the first base. On this clone: The antigen this receptor binds is unknown. No base quality values were provided; no much bigger clone lies one nucleotide off.

Whole blood was collected in K2EDTA tubes by collaborating institutions according to the institutions' own protocols. For TCRbeta analysis, collaborators shipped samples as frozen whole blood, isolated PBMCs, or DNA extracted from either of those sample types. The sequence links TRBV6-2 or TRBV6-3 to TRBJ2-7; the D gene cannot be named for sure. Sequencing was carried out using peripheral blood. The TCR comes from a human donor in a cohort sampled during active COVID-19. Here the CDR3 is given as CASSSKNEQYF. DNA sequence: TGTGCCAGCAGTTCTAAAAACGAGCAGTACTTC.